This T cell receptor beta chain was identified in a study of regulatory T cells in long-lasting Graves disease. Study in general: Graves' disease counted as persistent after over 5 years of antithyroid drugs with positive TSH receptor antibodies.

The authors built TCR beta libraries using iRepertoire HTBI primers and Arm-PCR of CDR3 regions. TCRdb re-analysed the multiplex PCR reads in MiXCR, keeping a single row per CDR3 protein. The sample has 400,000 to 500,000 distinct CDR3 sequences, roughly 21% seen once. Whole-study findings and limits: Newly diagnosed Graves' patients exceeded persistent ones in TCR diversity.

Time point here: persistent/refractory GD, antithyroid drugs over 5 years with positive TRAb. Generation of the TCR library employed RNA extracted from PBMCs. The V gene's germline CDR1 is MDHEN and CDR2 SYDVKM. This CDR3 is built from 15 residues. V was cut by 5 bases and J by 8 bases, with 19 bases left in between. This clonotype was seen ten or more times. Its antigen remains unidentified. The source is a female donor with Graves disease. This chain uses TRBV28 with TRBJ1-3, with no clear D. This sample comprised peripheral blood mononuclear cells (PBMCs), obtained when the disease was refractory, from a patient treated with antithyroid drugs. This CDR3 is CASSPLPRKADTIYF. The DNA for the CDR3 is TGTGCCAGCAGTCCCCTCCCACGGAAGGCAGACACCATATATTTT.